One sample yielded the 20 T cell receptor beta chains listed below, sequenced in a study of graft-versus-host responses after intestinal transplantation (dated by TCRdb to about 2021). The method behind the library was the immunoSEQ multiplex PCR assay. The clones in this table, taken by TCRdb from immuneACCESS, are in-frame only. Not every clone is retained; where verified, under half of the shortfall comes from an unresolved V gene, and the cause of the rest is unknown. The sample includes about 96,000 clones, with roughly 92% observed a single time. The ten biggest clones cover 0.17% of the sample. The sample's time point, from its label and the paper: cells obtained before transplantation from donor or recipient. No cognate antigen is known for these TCRs. Specimen: unstimulated CD4+ T cells sorted from spleen or lymph node cells, collected before intestinal transplant. These receptors were obtained from a human donor who received an intestinal transplant.

CDR3 sequence (DNA): TGTGCCAGCAGTGAAGCGTTCAGGGGCGTCTACTACGAGCAGTACTTC. It codes for CASSEAFRGVYYEQYF. V usage is TRBV2 and J usage is TRBJ2-7, with D possibly being TRBD1 (6 bases). Trimming shortened V by 0 bases and J by 3 bases, and 15 bases separated the two germline ends. The CDR3 has 16 amino acids. Germline V lookup: CDR1 SNHLY, CDR2 FYNNEI.

The rearrangement uses TRBV5-1 and TRBJ2-2, with 7 nucleotides matching TRBD1. The CDR3 loop spans 14 amino acids. Unmatched junction bases numbered 8, after V lost 5 bases and J lost 7 bases. Germline assignment: CDR1 SGHRS and CDR2 YFSETQ. Here the CDR3 reads CASSTQGVDGELFF. CDR3 DNA: TGCGCCAGCAGTACCCAGGGGGTTGACGGGGAGCTGTTTTTT.

The chain employs TRBV10-1 and TRBJ2-1, with D perhaps matching TRBD1 (6 bases). This CDR3 has 15 amino acids. The V and J ends lost 0 bases and 4 bases respectively, with 10 bases between them. Germline V gene data show CDR1 as WNHNN and CDR2 as SYGVQD (reference sequence). The chain's CDR3 is CASSESIGGYNEQFF. CDR3 nucleotide sequence: TGCGCCAGCAGTGAGTCGATAGGGGGATACAATGAGCAGTTCTTC.

CDR3: CASSEIWGQSYNEQFF. CDR3 DNA sequence: TGTGCCAGCAGTGAAATTTGGGGACAGTCCTACAATGAGCAGTTCTTC. The genes are TRBV6-1 and TRBJ2-1, with 7 bases aligning to TRBD1. Trimming at V came to 2 bases and at J to 1 base, leaving 5 bases not matched to a gene. The length of the CDR3 is 16 residues. Germline CDR1 is MNHNS and CDR2 is SASEGT.

In this sample, this clone turned up once. CDR3 DNA sequence: TGCGCCAGCAGCTTAACGATGAAATCTATCAATGAGCAGTTCTTC. The encoded protein is CASSLTMKSINEQFF. V is TRBV5-1 and J is TRBJ2-1; D is unclear. The CDR3 length is 15 residues. The V gene's germline CDR1 is SGHRS and CDR2 YFSETQ. The V end lost 2 bases, the J end lost 6 bases, and 15 bases lay between the germline ends. The entire variable domain, with the rest obtained from reference TRBV5-1 and TRBJ2-1, is as follows: KAGVTQTPRYLIKTRGQQVTLSCSPISGHRSVSWYQQTPGQGLQFLFEYFSETQRNKGNFPGRFSGRQFSNSRSEMNVSTLELGDSALYLCASSLTMKSINEQFFGPGTRLTVL.

This chain joins TRBV29-1 and TRBJ2-3; a possible D gene is TRBD2 (6 bases). Deletions cut 6 bases from V and 2 bases from J, with 15 bases between. The germline CDR1 and CDR2 sequences are SQVTM and ANQGSEA. This CDR3 is built from 14 residues. The CDR3 loop reads CSVDGRGLTDTQYF. The CDR3 nucleotides are TGCAGCGTAGACGGGCGGGGCCTCACAGATACGCAGTATTTT.

The chain joins TRBV7-9 to TRBJ1-5, with a possible D match to TRBD1 (5 bases). Germline lookup yields CDR1 SEHNR and CDR2 FQNEAQ (reference sequence). The CDR3 loop spans 15 amino acids. Deletions cut 0 bases from V and 4 bases from J, with 10 bases between. CDR3 sequence reads: CASSLAGGRNQPQHF. CDR3 DNA sequence: TGTGCCAGCAGCTTAGCTGGGGGGAGAAATCAGCCCCAGCATTTT. The variable domain in full, with the rest retrieved from reference TRBV7-9 and TRBJ1-5, is DTGVSQNPRHKITKRGQNVTFRCDPISEHNRLYWYRQTLGQGPEFLTYFQNEAQLEKSRLLSDRFSAERPKGSFSTLEIQRTEQGDSAMYLCASSLAGGRNQPQHFGDGTRLSIL.

This clone was recorded once. The chain has TRBV7-6 and TRBJ2-6; TRBD1 aligns across 11 bases. The CDR3 has 22 amino acids. V lost 0 bases to trimming and J lost 0 bases; unmatched junction nucleotides: 13. Germline assignment: CDR1 SGHVS and CDR2 FNYEAQ. The CDR3, as DNA: TGTGCCAGCAGCTTAGCGTTAGGACAGGGGGCTAATACCAGCTCTGGGGCCAACGTCCTGACTTTC. This encodes CASSLALGQGANTSSGANVLTF. Full variable domain (missing parts from reference TRBV7-6 and TRBJ2-6): GAGVSQSPRYKVTKRGQDVALRCDPISGHVSLYWYRQALGQGPEFLTYFNYEAQQDKSGLPNDRFSAERPEGSISTLTIQRTEQRDSAMYRCASSLALGQGANTSSGANVLTFGAGSRLTVL.

The rearrangement uses TRBV19 and TRBJ2-7; TRBD1 matches 7 bases. The V gene end was trimmed by 4 bases and the J gene end by 2 bases; junction bases not matched to a gene: 14. The CDR3 totals 17 residues. CDR1 and CDR2 (germline): LNHDA, SQIVND (reference sequence). The chain's CDR3 is CASSTIPGQPNPYEQYF. The CDR3 DNA sequence: TGTGCCAGTAGTACAATACCGGGACAGCCGAATCCCTACGAGCAGTACTTC.

V gene TRBV13 combines with J gene TRBJ2-7; TRBD1 matches at 10 bases. This CDR3 comprises 15 residues. Unmatched junction bases numbered 9, after V lost 6 bases and J lost 4 bases. Germline CDR1 PRHDT, CDR2 FYEKMQ (reference sequence). Here the CDR3 DNA reads TGTGCCAGCAGAAAGAGGGGACAGGGGTCTTACGAGCAGTACTTC. This codes for CASRKRGQGSYEQYF. The whole variable domain, filled in from reference TRBV13 and TRBJ2-7, reads AAGVIQSPRHLIKEKRETATLKCYPIPRHDTVYWYQQGPGQDPQFLISFYEKMQSDKGSIPDRFSAQQFSDYHSELNMSSLELGDSALYFCASRKRGQGSYEQYFGPGTRLTVT.

V usage is TRBV7-9 and J usage is TRBJ1-6; 7 positions agree with TRBD1. CDR1 SEHNR and CDR2 FQNEAQ come from the germline V gene (reference sequence). This CDR3 comprises 16 residues. Unmatched junction bases numbered 10, after V lost 4 bases and J lost 7 bases. The CDR3 region is CASSSQGPGGNSPLHF. The CDR3 DNA reads TGTGCCAGCAGCTCACAGGGGCCCGGGGGAAATTCACCCCTCCACTTT.

This clone was seen a single time. V is TRBV30 and J is TRBJ2-3; no firm D call. CDR3 length: 14 residues. Trimming cost V 4 bases and J 4 bases, with 15 bases left between them. CDR1 GTSNPN and CDR2 SVGIG come from the germline V gene (reference sequence). CDR3 bases: TGTGCCTGGAAATTTGGCCCAATTGCAGATACGCAGTATTTT. Translated, it gives CAWKFGPIADTQYF.

The chain has TRBV7-7 and TRBJ1-4, with a weak D call TRBD1 (5 bases). The V gene's germline CDR1 is SSHAT and CDR2 FNYEAQ (reference sequence). Trimming removed 5 bases from V and 3 bases from J, with 13 bases in between. The CDR3 extends over 15 amino acids. This CDR3 reads CASSLNRQPNEKLFF. The CDR3 DNA is TGTGCCAGCAGCCTAAACAGGCAACCTAATGAAAAACTGTTTTTT.

CDR3 loop: CASSLEPSGRQRQYF. DNA of the CDR3: TGTGCCAGCAGCTTAGAGCCTAGCGGGAGACAAAGGCAGTACTTC. J is TRBJ2-7 and V is TRBV7-8; 10 nucleotides agree with TRBD2. Per germline, CDR1 SGHVS and CDR2 FQNEAQ. This CDR3 region has 15 residues. The V segment lost 1 base and the J segment 9 bases; nucleotides outside the gene matches: 9.

The chain links TRBV6-1 to TRBJ2-3; D remains ambiguous. Trimming stripped 2 bases from V and 2 bases from J, with 8 bases between. CDR3 size: 14 residues. The germline gives CDR1 MNHNS, CDR2 SASEGT. CDR3 region: CASSEQAFTDTQYF. The CDR3 DNA is TGTGCCAGCAGTGAACAGGCATTCACAGATACGCAGTATTTT.

V and J are TRBV5-1 and TRBJ2-1, with 7 bases lining up with TRBD2. Losses at the gene ends were 1 base for V and 0 bases for J; bases not matched to a gene: 13. CDR3 size: 19 residues. Germline V gene sequence: CDR1 SGHRS, CDR2 YFSETQ. CDR3 residues: CASSLSPWEGQVSYNEQFF. In nucleotides, the CDR3 is TGCGCCAGCAGCTTGTCCCCATGGGAGGGGCAGGTCTCCTACAATGAGCAGTTCTTC.

The V and J genes are TRBV9 and TRBJ2-3, with TRBD2 identical over 7 bases. Germline loops: CDR1 SGDLS, CDR2 YYNGEE. J lost 4 bases, V lost 2 bases, and 7 bases had no gene match. The CDR3 extends over 15 amino acids. This CDR3 reads CASSVWRESSDTQYF. In nucleotides, the CDR3 is TGTGCCAGCAGCGTCTGGCGGGAGTCCTCAGATACGCAGTATTTT.

The genes are TRBV5-6 and TRBJ1-5; 7 bases fit TRBD1. This CDR3 contains 15 residues. Per germline, CDR1 SGHDT and CDR2 YYEEEE. V lost 3 bases and J lost 2; bases outside the gene matches: 5. This chain's CDR3 is CASSSQTGGNQPQHF. In DNA, the CDR3 is TGTGCCAGCAGCTCGCAAACAGGGGGCAATCAGCCCCAGCATTTT.

CDR3 in amino acids: CASSSDRANNEQFF. CDR3 DNA: TGTGCCAGCAGTTCGGACAGGGCCAACAATGAGCAGTTCTTC. The chain uses TRBV6-5 and TRBJ2-1; 8 nucleotides agree with TRBD1. There are 14 residues in the CDR3. Germline V CDR1 and CDR2: MNHEY, SVGAGI. The trim removed 4 bases at V and 5 bases at J, leaving 4 bases unmatched.

In its sample, this clone was seen a few times. Here the CDR3 DNA reads TGTGCCAGCAGACGCGAACGAGGGGGCGATGAAAAACTGTTTTTT. As protein: CASRRERGGDEKLFF. The chain has TRBV2 and TRBJ1-4, with 7 bases fitting TRBD1. The length of the CDR3 is 15 residues. The V gene end was trimmed by 6 bases and the J gene end by 6 bases; junction bases not matched to a gene: 10. Germline values: CDR1 SNHLY, CDR2 FYNNEI.